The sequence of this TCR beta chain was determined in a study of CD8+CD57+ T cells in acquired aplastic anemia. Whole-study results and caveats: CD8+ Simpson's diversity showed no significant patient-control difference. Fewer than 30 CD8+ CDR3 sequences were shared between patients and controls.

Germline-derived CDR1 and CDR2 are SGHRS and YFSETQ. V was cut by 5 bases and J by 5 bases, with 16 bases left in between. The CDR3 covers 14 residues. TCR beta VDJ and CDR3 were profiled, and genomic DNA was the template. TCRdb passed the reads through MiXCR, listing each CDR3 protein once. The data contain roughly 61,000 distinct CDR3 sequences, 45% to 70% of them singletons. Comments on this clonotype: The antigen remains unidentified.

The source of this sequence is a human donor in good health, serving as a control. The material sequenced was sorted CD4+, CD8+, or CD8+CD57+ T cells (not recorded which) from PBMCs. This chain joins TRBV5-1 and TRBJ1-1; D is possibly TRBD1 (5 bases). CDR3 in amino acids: CASRPGLWGTEAFF. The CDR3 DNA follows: TGCGCCAGCAGGCCGGGACTCTGGGGGACTGAAGCTTTCTTT. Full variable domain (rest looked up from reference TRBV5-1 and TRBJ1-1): KAGVTQTPRYLIKTRGQQVTLSCSPISGHRSVSWYQQTPGQGLQFLFEYFSETQRNKGNFPGRFSGRQFSNSRSEMNVSTLELGDSALYLCASRPGLWGTEAFFGQGTRLTVV.